This is a list of T cell receptor beta chains from one sample in a study of Graves' ophthalmopathy and Graves' hyperthyroidism. MiXCR, run by TCRdb on the multiplex PCR reads, gives a single entry per CDR3 protein. The table lists fewer than 400,000 distinct CDR3 sequences, about 18% of them singletons. The sequencing sample was made of peripheral blood. These receptors originate from a woman under 30 with Graves' ophthalmopathy. Both conserved end residues are part of each CDR3.

TRBV4-1,TRBJ2-5,CASSQEGWGSGYNEETQYF
TRBV20-1,TRBJ2-3,CSARWAGTDTQYF
TRBV7-2,TRBJ1-2,CASSFGTLGGYTF
TRBV28,TRBJ1-6,CASKEGPVRDLHF
TRBV18,TRBJ2-4,CASSPETGKNIQYF
TRBV6-2/TRBV6-3,TRBJ2-6,CASRDLGFSSGANVLTF
TRBV6-2/TRBV6-3,TRBJ2-7,CASTGSSSYEQYF
TRBV2,TRBJ1-5,CASRGQGEVPQHF
TRBV6-5,TRBJ1-5,CASIQDQGGQPQHF
TRBV6-2/TRBV6-3,TRBJ1-2,CASSYSLTGESGNTF
TRBV7-9,TRBJ1-6,CASSQTGREDYNSPLHF
TRBV6-2/TRBV6-3,TRBJ1-1,CASSKGARAFF